The text below deals with one TCR beta chain. The data derive from a study of cytomegalovirus exposure and HLA in healthy donors. This CDR3 has 18 amino acids. Germline CDR1 and CDR2: MDHEN and SYDVKM. V dropped 6 bases and J dropped 5; count of bases not matched to a gene: 15. The PCR was carried out with 60 Vbeta primers and 13 Jbeta primers. Repertoires were generated with immunoSEQ multiplex PCR, while TCRdb's copy carries only in-frame clones and drops some. This sample carries about 200,000 clones, about 83% of them seen once, and the ten largest clones take 1.3% to 1.5%. This clonotype originated in a girl between 5 and 17 years old in good health and CMV-seronegative. Sequenced: PBMCs. The J gene is TRBJ2-2, the V gene TRBV28, with 10 bases fitting TRBD2. CDR3 amino acids: CASRKGVETSGYTGELFF. DNA for the CDR3: TGTGCCAGCAGGAAGGGGGTTGAGACTAGCGGGTATACCGGGGAGCTGTTTTTT.